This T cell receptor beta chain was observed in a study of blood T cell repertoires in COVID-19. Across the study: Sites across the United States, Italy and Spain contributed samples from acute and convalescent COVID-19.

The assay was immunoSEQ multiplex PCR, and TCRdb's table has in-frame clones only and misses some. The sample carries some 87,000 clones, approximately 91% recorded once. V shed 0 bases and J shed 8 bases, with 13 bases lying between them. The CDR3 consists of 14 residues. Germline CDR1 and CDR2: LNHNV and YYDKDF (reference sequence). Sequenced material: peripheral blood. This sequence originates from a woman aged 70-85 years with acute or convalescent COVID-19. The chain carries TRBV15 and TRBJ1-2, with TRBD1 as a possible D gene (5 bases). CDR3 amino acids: CATSRDMQGGGYTF. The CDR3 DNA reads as TGTGCCACCAGCAGAGATATGCAGGGTGGGGGCTACACCTTC.